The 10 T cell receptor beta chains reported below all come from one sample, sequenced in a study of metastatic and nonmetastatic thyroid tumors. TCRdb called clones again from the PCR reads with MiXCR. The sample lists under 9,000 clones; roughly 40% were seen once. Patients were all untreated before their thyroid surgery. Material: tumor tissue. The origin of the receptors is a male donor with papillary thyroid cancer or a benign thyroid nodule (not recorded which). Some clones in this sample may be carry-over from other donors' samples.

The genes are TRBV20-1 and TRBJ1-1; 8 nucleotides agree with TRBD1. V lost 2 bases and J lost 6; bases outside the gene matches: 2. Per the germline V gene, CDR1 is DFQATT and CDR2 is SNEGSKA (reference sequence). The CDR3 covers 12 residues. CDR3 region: CSARRTGSEAFF. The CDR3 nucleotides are TGCAGTGCTAGAAGGACAGGGTCTGAAGCTTTCTTT.

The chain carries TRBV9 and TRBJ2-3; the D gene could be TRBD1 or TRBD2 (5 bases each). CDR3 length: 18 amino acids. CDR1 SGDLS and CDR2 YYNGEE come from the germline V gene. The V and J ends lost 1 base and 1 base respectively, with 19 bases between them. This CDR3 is CASSVRGKLGDGTDTQYF. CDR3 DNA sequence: TGTGCCAGCAGCGTAAGGGGAAAATTGGGAGATGGCACAGATACGCAGTATTTT.

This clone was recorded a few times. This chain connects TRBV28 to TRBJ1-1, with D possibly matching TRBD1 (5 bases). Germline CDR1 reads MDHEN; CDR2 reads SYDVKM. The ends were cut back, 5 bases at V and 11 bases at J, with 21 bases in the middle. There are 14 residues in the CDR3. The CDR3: CASSIGAIPLGAFF. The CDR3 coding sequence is TGTGCCAGCAGTATCGGGGCCATACCCCTGGGGGCTTTCTTT. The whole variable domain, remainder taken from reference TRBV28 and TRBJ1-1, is DVKVTQSSRYLVKRTGEKVFLECVQDMDHENMFWYRQDPGLGLRLIYFSYDVKMKEKGDIPEGYSVSREKKERFSLILESASTNQTSMYLCASSIGAIPLGAFFGQGTRLTVV.

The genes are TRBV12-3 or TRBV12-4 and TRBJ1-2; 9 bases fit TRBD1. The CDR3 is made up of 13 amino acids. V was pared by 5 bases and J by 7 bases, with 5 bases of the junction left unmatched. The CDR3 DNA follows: TGTGCCAGCAGTCCGAGGACAGGGGCTGGCTACACCTTC. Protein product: CASSPRTGAGYTF.

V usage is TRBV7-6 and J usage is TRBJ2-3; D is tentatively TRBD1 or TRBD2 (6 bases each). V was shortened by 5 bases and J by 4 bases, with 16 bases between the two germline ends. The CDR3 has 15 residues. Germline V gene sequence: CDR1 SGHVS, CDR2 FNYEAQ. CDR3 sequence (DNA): TGTGCCAGCAGCCTCTGGGCGGAGGGGGCAGATACGCAGTATTTT. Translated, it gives CASSLWAEGADTQYF. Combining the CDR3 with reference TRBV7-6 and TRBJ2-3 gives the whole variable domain GAGVSQSPRYKVTKRGQDVALRCDPISGHVSLYWYRQALGQGPEFLTYFNYEAQQDKSGLPNDRFSAERPEGSISTLTIQRTEQRDSAMYRCASSLWAEGADTQYFGPGTRLTVL.

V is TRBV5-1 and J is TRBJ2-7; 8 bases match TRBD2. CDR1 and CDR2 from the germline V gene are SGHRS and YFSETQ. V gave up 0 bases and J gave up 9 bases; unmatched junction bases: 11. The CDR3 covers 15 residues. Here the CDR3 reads CASSLASTRAGGQYF. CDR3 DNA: TGCGCCAGCAGCTTGGCGTCGACCCGGGCGGGGGGGCAGTACTTC.

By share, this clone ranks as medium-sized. Here the CDR3 reads CASSFSGSTDTQYF. The CDR3 coding sequence is TGCGCCAGCAGCTTTAGCGGGAGCACAGATACGCAGTATTTT. J is TRBJ2-3 and V is TRBV5-1, with TRBD2 identical over 7 bases. The CDR3 has 14 residues. Germline assignment: CDR1 SGHRS and CDR2 YFSETQ. The ends lost 2 bases at V and 0 bases at J; junction bases unmatched: 0.

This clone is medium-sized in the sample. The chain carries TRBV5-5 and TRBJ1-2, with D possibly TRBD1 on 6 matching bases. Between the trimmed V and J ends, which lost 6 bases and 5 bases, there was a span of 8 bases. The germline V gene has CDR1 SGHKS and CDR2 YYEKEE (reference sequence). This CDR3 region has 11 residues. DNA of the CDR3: TGTGCCAGCACCCAGGGGTATGGCTACACCTTC. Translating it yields CASTQGYGYTF.

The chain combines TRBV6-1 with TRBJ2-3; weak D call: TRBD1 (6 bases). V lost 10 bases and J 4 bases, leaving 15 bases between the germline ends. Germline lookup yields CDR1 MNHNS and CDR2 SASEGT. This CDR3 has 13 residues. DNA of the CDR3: TGTGCCACGACATGGGCAGGGGCAGATACGCAGTATTTT. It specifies CATTWAGADTQYF.

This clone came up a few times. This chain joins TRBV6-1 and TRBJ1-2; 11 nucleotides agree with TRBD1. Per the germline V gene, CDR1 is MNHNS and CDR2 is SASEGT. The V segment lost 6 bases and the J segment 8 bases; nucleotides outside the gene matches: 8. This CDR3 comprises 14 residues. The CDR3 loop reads CASRRDRGTRGYTF. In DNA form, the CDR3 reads TGTGCCAGCAGACGGGACAGGGGGACTCGGGGCTACACCTTC.